There are many counts of the clone carrying this TCR beta chain. Its antigen is undetermined. The source of the sample is a study of Graves' ophthalmopathy and Graves' hyperthyroidism. Study results and limitations: Blood also contained most of the expanded thyroid clonotypes above 0.001 frequency. With about 87% sensitivity and 75% to 84% specificity, a 13-signature model separated ophthalmopathy from stable hyperthyroidism. The model flagged ophthalmopathy progression at 65% to 71% sensitivity and 72% to 80% specificity.

CDR1 and CDR2 from the germline V gene are DFQATT and SNEGSKA (reference sequence). The CDR3 has 14 amino acids. The J segment lost 3 bases and the V segment lost 2 bases, leaving 6 bases of the junction unmatched. Absence of ophthalmopathy within 18 months of follow-up defined stable hyperthyroidism. CDR3 regions of TCR beta were amplified from RNA transcripts. First-round RT-PCR employed HTBI primers, with a second-round multiplex PCR after it. A single record per CDR3 protein comes from TCRdb applying MiXCR to the multiplex PCR reads. The sample records 350,000 to 400,000 distinct CDR3 sequences, 15% being singletons.

This clonotype originated in a woman aged 18-35 years with stable Graves' hyperthyroidism. Specimen: peripheral blood. V gene TRBV20-1 combines with J gene TRBJ2-7; 8 bases map to TRBD1. The CDR3: CSARRTGLSYEQYF. For the CDR3, the DNA is TGCAGTGCTAGAAGGACAGGGCTAAGCTACGAGCAGTACTTC.